This entry concerns a single T cell receptor beta chain. TCRdb keeps only in-frame clones here, not all; method: immunoSEQ multiplex PCR. The top ten hold 0.01% of the sample, which has roughly 660,000 clones, around 89% seen once. This sample was taken from a study of shared T cell receptors in the human thymus. Separately, the same data were catalogued under a study of human thymus T cells. As that report states: The source of the thymus tissue was resections taken during corrective heart surgery.

The sample was thymocytes. The TCR sequence derives from a boy less than two years old with a congenital heart defect.

Here the CDR3 DNA reads TGTGCCAGCAGCTTAGCAGGGCAGGGAACGGGGCAGTACTTC. Its protein product is CASSLAGQGTGQYF. This chain links TRBV7-2 with TRBJ2-7, with D perhaps TRBD1 (5 bases). Trimming pared 0 bases from V and 9 bases from J, leaving 15 bases between. Germline CDR1 reads SGHTA; CDR2 reads FQGNSA. The CDR3 length is 14 residues.